This passage covers 20 T cell receptor beta chains from one sample sequenced in a study of blood T cell repertoires in COVID-19. Libraries were prepared by immunoSEQ multiplex PCR; TCRdb keeps only in-frame clonotypes and omits some of them. This repertoire shows around 170,000 clones, roughly 80% found once; its top ten account for around 6.5%. Sequencing input: peripheral blood. These receptors came from a woman between 40 and 55 years old with acute or convalescent COVID-19.

The rearrangement uses TRBV28 and TRBJ1-1; TRBD1 is a possible D gene (5 bases). V was cut by 2 bases and J by 1 base, with 8 bases left in between. Germline V gene sequence: CDR1 MDHEN, CDR2 SYDVKM. This CDR3 comprises 14 residues. For the CDR3, the DNA is TGTGCCAGCAGTTTACCAGGGCCGAACACTGAAGCTTTCTTT. It translates to CASSLPGPNTEAFF.

J is TRBJ2-2 and V is TRBV18, with a weak D call TRBD2 (6 bases). CDR1 and CDR2 from the germline V gene are KGHSH and LQKENI. The CDR3 extends over 14 amino acids. Trimming took off 4 bases at V and 6 bases at J, with 12 bases between the two ends. The CDR3 DNA reads TGTGCCAGCTCACAGCGACTAGGGGCCGGGGAGCTGTTTTTT. It translates to CASSQRLGAGELFF. Supplemented by reference TRBV18 and TRBJ2-2, the full variable domain reads NAGVMQNPRHLVRRRGQEARLRCSPMKGHSHVYWYRQLPEEGLKFMVYLQKENIIDESGMPKERFSAEFPKEGPSILRIQQVVRGDSAAYFCASSQRLGAGELFFGEGSRLTVL.

This sequence joins TRBV27 and TRBJ2-2; no definite D call. V lost 3 bases and J lost 4, with 6 bases in between. The CDR3 contains 13 residues. Germline V CDR1 and CDR2: MNHEY, SMNVEV (reference sequence). The CDR3 region has the DNA TGTGCCAGCAGTTTTCGGAGCACCGGGGAGCTGTTTTTT. This gives the protein CASSFRSTGELFF.

V is TRBV3-1 (or the pseudogene TRBV3-2) and J is TRBJ2-3, with 12 bases identical to TRBD2. The J segment lost 4 bases and the V segment lost 4 bases, leaving 3 bases of the junction unmatched. The CDR3 consists of 15 residues. Germline CDR1 is LGHDT and CDR2 is YNNKEL (reference sequence). CDR3 bases: TGTGCCAGCAGCCGCGGACTAGCGGGGCCAGATACGCAGTATTTT. Translation gives CASSRGLAGPDTQYF.

The chain is built from TRBV5-1 and TRBJ1-1; D perhaps matches TRBD1 (6 bases). V was pared by 4 bases and J by 4 bases, with 20 bases between. The CDR3 spans 16 residues. The germline V gene has CDR1 SGHRS and CDR2 YFSETQ. DNA for the CDR3: TGCGCCAGCAGCCCGGCATACAAGACAGGACTCACTGAAGCTTTCTTT. Translated: CASSPAYKTGLTEAFF.

In this sample, this clone turned up a few times. This chain uses TRBV25-1 with TRBJ2-2, with 7 nucleotides matching TRBD2. Per the germline V gene, CDR1 is MGHDK and CDR2 is SYGVNS. Trimming removed 8 bases from V and 5 bases from J; junction bases left unmatched: 8. The CDR3 covers 14 residues. The chain's CDR3 is CASLGVSGTGELFF. CDR3 in DNA: TGTGCCAGCCTGGGGGTTAGCGGGACCGGGGAGCTGTTTTTT.

In nucleotides, the CDR3 is TGTGCCAGCTCACCACAGTACGGCACTGGAGGAGAGCAGTACTTC. Its protein product is CASSPQYGTGGEQYF. The rearrangement uses TRBV18 and TRBJ2-7, with D possibly matching TRBD2 (5 bases). The germline gives CDR1 KGHSH, CDR2 LQKENI. The CDR3 has 15 residues. Trimming took 1 base from V and 7 from J, leaving 17 bases between them.

The chain has TRBV28 and TRBJ1-3; D is perhaps TRBD1 (6 bases). The CDR3 spans 13 residues. Trimming left V 11 bases short and J 2 bases short, with 13 bases between. Germline CDR1 reads MDHEN; CDR2 reads SYDVKM. CDR3 region: CALGAGTGNTIYF. CDR3 bases: TGTGCCTTGGGGGCAGGTACTGGAAACACCATATATTTT.

This clone was observed a few times. V and J are TRBV6-5 and TRBJ1-2; 8 bases are shared with TRBD1. The CDR3 runs 13 residues. Trimming at V came to 11 bases and at J to 8 bases, leaving 13 bases not matched to a gene. The germline gives CDR1 MNHEY, CDR2 SVGAGI. Here the CDR3 DNA reads TGTGCCTCCCCCCGGCAGGGGGCGTGGGGCTACACCTTC. Protein product: CASPRQGAWGYTF.

The count of this clone is one. The chain combines TRBV25-1 with TRBJ2-1, with 8 nucleotides matching TRBD1. CDR1 is MGHDK, CDR2 SYGVNS, per germline. This CDR3 region has 16 residues. Losses at the gene ends were 1 base for V and 4 bases for J; bases not matched to a gene: 6. This CDR3 reads CASSEFQGARYNEQFF. The CDR3 DNA reads TGTGCCAGCAGTGAATTCCAGGGGGCGCGTTACAATGAGCAGTTCTTC.

The chain is built from TRBV30 and TRBJ2-5, with D perhaps matching TRBD2 (6 bases). The V and J ends lost 0 bases and 6 bases respectively, with 14 bases between them. The germline V gene encodes CDR1 GTSNPN and CDR2 SVGIG (reference sequence). The CDR3 runs 14 residues. CDR3 in DNA: TGTGCCTGGAGTGTGGCGGGAATTACGCAGACCCAGTACTTC. This gives the protein CAWSVAGITQTQYF.

The J gene is TRBJ1-2, the V gene TRBV7-2, with 10 bases identical to TRBD1. Germline CDR1 is SGHTA and CDR2 is FQGNSA. The ends lost 5 bases at V and 3 bases at J; junction bases unmatched: 9. CDR3 length: 16 residues. CDR3 amino acids: CASSPTGTGDHYGYTF. The CDR3 nucleotides are TGTGCCAGCAGCCCAACCGGGACAGGGGACCACTATGGCTACACCTTC.

This clone was counted only a few times. The genes are TRBV7-2 and TRBJ2-3; 8 bases are shared with TRBD2. Germline CDR1 SGHTA, CDR2 FQGNSA. CDR3 length: 16 residues. V trimming: 5 bases; J trimming: 1 base; junction bases outside the gene matches: 8. CDR3 in amino acids: CASSPRGGQGTDTQYF. The CDR3 coding sequence is TGTGCCAGCAGCCCCCGGGGGGGCCAGGGCACAGATACGCAGTATTTT.

The rearrangement joins TRBV10-3 to TRBJ2-1; D unclear. This CDR3 spans 14 amino acids. Trimming cost V 7 bases and J 8 bases, with 18 bases left between them. Germline V gene data show CDR1 as ENHRY and CDR2 as SYGVKD. The CDR3 DNA follows: TGTGCCATCACCGATACCTCAGCCGAGGATGAGCAGTTCTTC. It yields the protein CAITDTSAEDEQFF.

This chain connects TRBV14 to TRBJ2-7; 7 bases fit TRBD1. This CDR3 comprises 14 residues. The V gene end was trimmed by 6 bases and the J gene end by 0 bases; junction bases not matched to a gene: 5. The germline V gene has CDR1 SGHDN and CDR2 FVKESK. The chain's CDR3 is CASRHSGGSYEQYF. The CDR3 nucleotides are TGTGCCAGCAGGCATTCAGGGGGCTCCTACGAGCAGTACTTC.

J is TRBJ2-5 and V is TRBV2, with D perhaps TRBD2 (6 bases). From germline, CDR1 is SNHLY and CDR2 FYNNEI. The V end was cut by 9 bases, the J end by 5 bases, with 13 bases between. The CDR3 extends over 12 amino acids. The CDR3 reads CARHGGAETQYF. CDR3 bases: TGTGCCAGACACGGCGGGGCTGAGACCCAGTACTTC.

The chain couples TRBV7-2 to TRBJ2-1; no firm D call. CDR3 length equals 14 residues. CDR1 is SGHTA, CDR2 FQGNSA, per germline. The V and J ends lost 1 base and 7 bases respectively, with 11 bases between them. CDR3 coding DNA: TGTGCCAGCAGCTTAGATGGCCCGTGGAATGAGCAGTTCTTC. It specifies CASSLDGPWNEQFF. Combining the CDR3 with reference TRBV7-2 and TRBJ2-1 gives the whole variable domain GAGVSQSPSNKVTEKGKDVELRCDPISGHTALYWYRQSLGQGLEFLIYFQGNSAPDKSGLPSDRFSAERTGGSVSTLTIQRTQQEDSAVYLCASSLDGPWNEQFFGPGTRLTVL.

The chain has TRBV7-9 and TRBJ1-6, with D unclear. V dropped 2 bases and J dropped 7 bases, with 12 bases sitting between them. The CDR3 loop spans 15 amino acids. Germline values: CDR1 SEHNR, CDR2 FQNEAQ (reference sequence). DNA of the CDR3: TGTGCCAGCAGCTTAAGAGGACTAGAAAATTCACCCCTCCACTTT. Translated, it gives CASSLRGLENSPLHF.

This rearrangement joins TRBV25-1 to TRBJ1-3; 11 nucleotides align to TRBD1. The CDR3 has 18 residues. V lost 2 bases, J lost 0 bases, and 6 bases stayed unmatched. CDR1 MGHDK and CDR2 SYGVNS come from the germline V gene. In nucleotides, the CDR3 is TGTGCCAGCAGTGAAGACTTCGGGACAGGGGGCTCTGGAAACACCATATATTTT. Amino acid sequence: CASSEDFGTGGSGNTIYF.

The V gene is TRBV28, the J gene TRBJ2-2, with D tentatively TRBD1 (6 bases). From germline, CDR1 is MDHEN and CDR2 SYDVKM. The CDR3 has 15 amino acids. The V gene lost 6 bases and the J gene lost 0 bases, with 11 bases spanning the gap. CDR3 loop: CASRSRDTNTGELFF. The CDR3 nucleotides read TGTGCCAGCAGATCCCGGGACACGAACACCGGGGAGCTGTTTTTT.